This TCR beta chain originates from a study of CD8+ T cells in alopecia areata. Study-wide results and limits: Numerous expanded lesional clones remained in scalp and blood during tofacitinib.

This CDR3 is 12 amino acids long. Per the germline V gene, CDR1 is GTSNPN and CDR2 is SVGIG (reference sequence). Trimming stripped 7 bases from V and 6 bases from J, with 13 bases between. Regarding treatment: oral pan-JAK inhibitor, 5-10 mg twice daily. This clone was observed a handful of times. What it binds is not known. Reverse transcription of extracted RNA yielded cDNA, which provided the sequencing template. This table comes from immunoSEQ multiplex PCR, and its TCRdb copy is limited to in-frame clones, with some not included. The repertoire holds around 100,000 clones, with 44% as singletons.

The rearrangement joins TRBV30 to TRBJ1-3; D unclear. The sequence derives from a human donor with alopecia areata. The sequences come from CD8+ T cells sorted from blood, collected at week 24, from a patient treated with tofacitinib. CDR3 DNA sequence: TGTGCCTCACCGGACTTATCAAACACCATATATTTT. Amino acids: CASPDLSNTIYF.